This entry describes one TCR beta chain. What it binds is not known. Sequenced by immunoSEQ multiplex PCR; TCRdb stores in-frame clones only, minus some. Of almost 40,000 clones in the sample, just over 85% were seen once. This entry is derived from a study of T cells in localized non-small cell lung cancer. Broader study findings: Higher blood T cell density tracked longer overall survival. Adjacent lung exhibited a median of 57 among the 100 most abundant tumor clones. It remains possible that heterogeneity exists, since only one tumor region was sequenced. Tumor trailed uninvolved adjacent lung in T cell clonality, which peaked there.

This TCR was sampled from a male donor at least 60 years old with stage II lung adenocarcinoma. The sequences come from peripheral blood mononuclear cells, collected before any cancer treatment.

The CDR3 here is CASSKFFTGGSGYGYTF. DNA for the CDR3: TGTGCCAGCAGCAAGTTTTTCACAGGGGGCTCAGGCTATGGCTACACCTTC. The chain employs TRBV21-1 and TRBJ1-2; whether TRBD1, the table's D call, matches the DNA was not checked. TRBV21-1 is a listed pseudogene. The CDR3 has 17 amino acids.